Below, 11 T cell receptor beta chains from the same sample are listed, as sequenced in a study of early T cells in non-severe SARS-CoV-2 infection. A single record per CDR3 protein comes from TCRdb applying MiXCR to the 5' RACE reads. The sample contains approximately 68,000 distinct CDR3 sequences, 9.5% to 13% of which appear only once. The input for sequencing was whole blood, taken at baseline. These TCRs come from an adult who was a healthcare worker with PCR-confirmed SARS-CoV-2 infection or an uninfected control (not recorded which).

This clonotype was counted ten times or more. V is TRBV6-5 and J is TRBJ2-7, with D perhaps matching TRBD1 or TRBD2 (6 bases each). Between the trimmed V and J ends, which lost 6 bases and 5 bases, there was a span of 17 bases. This CDR3 is 14 amino acids long. The germline V gene has CDR1 MNHEY and CDR2 SVGAGI. The CDR3 loop is CASRPLGGRNEQYF. In DNA form, the CDR3 reads TGTGCCAGCAGACCCCTTGGGGGGCGGAACGAGCAGTACTTC.

This clonotype has ten or more counts. The chain recombines TRBV7-9 with TRBJ1-1; 7 bases align to TRBD1. This CDR3 is built from 15 residues. With 5 bases clipped from V and 6 bases from J, the junction kept 12 bases outside the gene matches. CDR1 is SEHNR and CDR2 is FQNEAQ in the germline V gene (reference sequence). The chain's CDR3 is CASSPGQSFNAEAFF. The CDR3 region has the DNA TGTGCCAGCAGCCCGGGACAGAGTTTTAACGCTGAAGCTTTCTTT.

This clonotype was recorded a few times. The V call is TRBV5-5, the J call TRBJ2-4; TRBD2 is a possible D gene (6 bases). V lost 3 bases and J 0 bases, leaving 10 bases between the germline ends. The germline V gene has CDR1 SGHKS and CDR2 YYEKEE (reference sequence). CDR3 length: 15 residues. CDR3 sequence reads: CASSWEVRAKNIQYF. DNA of the CDR3: TGTGCCAGCAGCTGGGAGGTTCGAGCCAAAAACATTCAGTACTTC. The full variable domain, with the rest looked up from reference TRBV5-5 and TRBJ2-4, is DAGVTQSPTHLIKTRGQQVTLRCSPISGHKSVSWYQQVLGQGPQFIFQYYEKEERGRGNFPDRFSARQFPNYSSELNVNALLLGDSALYLCASSWEVRAKNIQYFGAGTRLSVL.

This clonotype was seen more than once but under ten times. The V gene is TRBV6-2 or TRBV6-3, the J gene TRBJ2-7; 11 bases are shared with TRBD2. Germline V CDR1 and CDR2: MNHEY, SVGEGT. Unmatched junction bases numbered 7, after V lost 2 bases and J lost 1 base. The CDR3 sequence is 17 residues long. DNA of the CDR3: TGTGCCAGCAGTTACGAGACTAGCGGGGACATATCCTACGAGCAGTACTTC. It codes for CASSYETSGDISYEQYF.

The rearrangement joins TRBV5-6 to TRBJ1-2; D unclear. V gave up 6 bases and J gave up 4 bases, with 13 bases separating them. CDR1 and CDR2 (germline): SGHDT, YYEEEE. The CDR3 covers 13 residues. DNA for the CDR3: TGTGCCAGCACCCAAGGGCAGCCCTATGGCTACACCTTC. Its protein product is CASTQGQPYGYTF.

V and J are TRBV7-6 and TRBJ2-6; D is undetermined. Germline values: CDR1 SGHVS, CDR2 FNYEAQ. There are 15 residues in the CDR3. Trimming took 3 bases from V and 0 from J, leaving 6 bases between them. The chain's CDR3 is CASSFPYSGANVLTF. The CDR3 bases are TGTGCCAGCAGCTTTCCTTACTCTGGGGCCAACGTCCTGACTTTC.

Ten or more counts support this clonotype. The gene calls are TRBV29-1 and TRBJ2-1; no definite D call. The CDR3 totals 12 residues. Per the germline V gene, CDR1 is SQVTM and CDR2 is ANQGSEA. The V end lost 4 bases, the J end lost 2 bases, and 6 bases lay between the germline ends. For the CDR3, the DNA is TGCAGCGTTGGCGTCGCCTACAATGAGCAGTTCTTC. Translated, it gives CSVGVAYNEQFF.

This chain uses TRBV5-1 with TRBJ2-3; maybe TRBD2 (6 bases). This CDR3 has 16 amino acids. From germline, CDR1 is SGHRS and CDR2 YFSETQ. Trimming removed 3 bases from V and 5 bases from J, with 19 bases in between. CDR3 residues: CASSSSLVVGGDTQYF. In DNA form, the CDR3 reads TGCGCCAGCAGCTCCTCACTAGTGGTGGGAGGAGATACGCAGTATTTT.

This clonotype was seen only a few times. The chain has TRBV20-1 and TRBJ1-2; a possible D gene is TRBD1 (6 bases). Germline V gene sequence: CDR1 DFQATT, CDR2 SNEGSKA (reference sequence). This CDR3 comprises 15 residues. V lost 6 bases and J lost 2, with 19 bases in between. The CDR3 DNA follows: TGCAGTGCCATCGAAAGCCAGGGGAGGAACTATGGCTACACCTTC. This encodes CSAIESQGRNYGYTF.

This chain joins TRBV5-1 and TRBJ2-5; a weak D match, TRBD2 (5 bases). Germline assignment: CDR1 SGHRS and CDR2 YFSETQ. The CDR3 loop spans 16 amino acids. V was trimmed by 0 bases and J by 4 bases, leaving 16 bases between them. The DNA of the CDR3 is TGCGCCAGCAGCTTGGAAGGGAGACCCGCGGGAGAGACCCAGTACTTC. Protein sequence: CASSLEGRPAGETQYF.

This clonotype appeared many times. The chain carries TRBV20-1 and TRBJ1-2; TRBD1 matches 12 bases. Germline CDR1 reads DFQATT; CDR2 reads SNEGSKA (reference sequence). The CDR3 runs 14 residues. J was trimmed by 6 bases and V by 7 bases; bases with no gene match: 9. In DNA, the CDR3 is TGCAGTGTTCAAGCTGGGACAGGGGGCAATGGCTACACCTTC. This codes for CSVQAGTGGNGYTF.